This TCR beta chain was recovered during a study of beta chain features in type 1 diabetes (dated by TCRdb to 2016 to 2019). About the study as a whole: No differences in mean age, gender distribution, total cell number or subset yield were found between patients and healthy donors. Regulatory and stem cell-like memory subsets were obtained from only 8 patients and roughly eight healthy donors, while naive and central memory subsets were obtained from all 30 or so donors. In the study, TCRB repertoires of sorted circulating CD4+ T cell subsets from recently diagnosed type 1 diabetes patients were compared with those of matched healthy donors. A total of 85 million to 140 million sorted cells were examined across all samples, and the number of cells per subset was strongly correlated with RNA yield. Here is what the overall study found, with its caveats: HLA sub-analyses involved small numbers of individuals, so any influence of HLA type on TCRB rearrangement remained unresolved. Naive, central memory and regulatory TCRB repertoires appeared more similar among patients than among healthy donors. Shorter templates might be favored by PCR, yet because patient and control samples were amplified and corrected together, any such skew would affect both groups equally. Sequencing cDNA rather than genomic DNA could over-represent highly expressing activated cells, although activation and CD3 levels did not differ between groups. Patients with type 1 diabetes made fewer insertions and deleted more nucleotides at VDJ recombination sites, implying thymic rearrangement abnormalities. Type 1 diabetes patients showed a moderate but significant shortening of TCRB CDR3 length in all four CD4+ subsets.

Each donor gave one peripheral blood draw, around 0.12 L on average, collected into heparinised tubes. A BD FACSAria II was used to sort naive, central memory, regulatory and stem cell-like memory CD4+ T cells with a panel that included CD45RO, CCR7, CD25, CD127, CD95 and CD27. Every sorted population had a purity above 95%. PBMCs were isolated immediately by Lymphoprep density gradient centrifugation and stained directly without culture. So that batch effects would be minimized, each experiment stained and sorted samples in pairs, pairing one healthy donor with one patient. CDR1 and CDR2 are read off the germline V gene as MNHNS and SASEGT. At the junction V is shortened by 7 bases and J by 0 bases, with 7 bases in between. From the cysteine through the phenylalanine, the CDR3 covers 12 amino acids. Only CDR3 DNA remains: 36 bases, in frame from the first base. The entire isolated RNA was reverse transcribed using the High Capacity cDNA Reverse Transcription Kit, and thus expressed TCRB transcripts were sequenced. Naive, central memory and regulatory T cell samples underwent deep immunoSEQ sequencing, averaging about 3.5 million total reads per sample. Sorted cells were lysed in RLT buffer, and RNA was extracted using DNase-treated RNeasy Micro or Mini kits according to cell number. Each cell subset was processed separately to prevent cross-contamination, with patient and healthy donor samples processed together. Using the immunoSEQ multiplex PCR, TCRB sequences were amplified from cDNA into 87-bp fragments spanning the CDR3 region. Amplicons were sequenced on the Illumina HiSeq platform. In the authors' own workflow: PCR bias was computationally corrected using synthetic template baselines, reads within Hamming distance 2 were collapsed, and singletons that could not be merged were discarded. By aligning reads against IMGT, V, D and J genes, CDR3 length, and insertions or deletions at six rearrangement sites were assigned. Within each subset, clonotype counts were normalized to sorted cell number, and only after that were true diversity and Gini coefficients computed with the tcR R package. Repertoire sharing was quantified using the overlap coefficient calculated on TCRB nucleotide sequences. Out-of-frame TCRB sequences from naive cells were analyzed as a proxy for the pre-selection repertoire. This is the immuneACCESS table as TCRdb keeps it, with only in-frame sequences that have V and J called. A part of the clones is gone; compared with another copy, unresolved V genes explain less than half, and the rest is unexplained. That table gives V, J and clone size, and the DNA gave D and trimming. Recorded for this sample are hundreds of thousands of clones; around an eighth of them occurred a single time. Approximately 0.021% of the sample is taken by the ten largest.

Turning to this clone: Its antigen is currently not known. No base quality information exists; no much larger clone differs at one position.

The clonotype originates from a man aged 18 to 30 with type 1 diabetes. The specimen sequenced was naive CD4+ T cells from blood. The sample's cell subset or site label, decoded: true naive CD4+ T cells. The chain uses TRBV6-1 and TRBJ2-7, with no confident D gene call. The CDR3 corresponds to CASKMSSYEQYF. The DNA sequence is TGTGCCAGCAAAATGAGCTCCTACGAGCAGTACTTC.